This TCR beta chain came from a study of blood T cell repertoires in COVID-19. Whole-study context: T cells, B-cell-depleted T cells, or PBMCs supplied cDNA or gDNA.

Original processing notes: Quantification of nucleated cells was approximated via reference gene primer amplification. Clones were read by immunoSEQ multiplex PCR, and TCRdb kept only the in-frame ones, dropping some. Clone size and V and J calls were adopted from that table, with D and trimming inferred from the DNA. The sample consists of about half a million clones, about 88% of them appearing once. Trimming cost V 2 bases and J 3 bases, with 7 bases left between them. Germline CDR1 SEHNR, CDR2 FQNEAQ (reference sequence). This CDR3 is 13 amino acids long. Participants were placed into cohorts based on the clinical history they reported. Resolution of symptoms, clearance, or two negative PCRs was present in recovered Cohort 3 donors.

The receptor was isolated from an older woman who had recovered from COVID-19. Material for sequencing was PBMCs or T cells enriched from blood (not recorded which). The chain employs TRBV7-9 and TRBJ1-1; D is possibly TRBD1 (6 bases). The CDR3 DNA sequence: TGTGCCAGCAGCTTAAACAGGGACACTGAAGCTTTCTTT. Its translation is CASSLNRDTEAFF.